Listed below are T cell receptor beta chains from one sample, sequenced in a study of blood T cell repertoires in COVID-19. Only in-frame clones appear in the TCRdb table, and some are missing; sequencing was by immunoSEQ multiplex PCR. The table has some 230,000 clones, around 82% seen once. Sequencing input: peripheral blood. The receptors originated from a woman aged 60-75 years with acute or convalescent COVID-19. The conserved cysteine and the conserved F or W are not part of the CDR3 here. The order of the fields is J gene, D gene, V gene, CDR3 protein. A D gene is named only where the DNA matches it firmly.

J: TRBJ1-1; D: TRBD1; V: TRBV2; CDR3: ASSVTGGGDTEAF
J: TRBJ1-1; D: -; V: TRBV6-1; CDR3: ASSEAYYAYEAF
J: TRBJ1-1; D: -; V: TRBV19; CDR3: ASSFSGPTEAF
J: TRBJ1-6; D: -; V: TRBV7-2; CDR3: ASSLDQGRVAPLH
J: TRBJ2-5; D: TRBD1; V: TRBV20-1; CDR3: SASEFGDRRETQY
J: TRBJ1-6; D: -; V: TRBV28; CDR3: ASSFGLQGLRPLH
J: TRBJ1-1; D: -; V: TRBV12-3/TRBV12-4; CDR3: ASSLGQEAF
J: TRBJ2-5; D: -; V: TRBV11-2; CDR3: ASSLAPDFIPY
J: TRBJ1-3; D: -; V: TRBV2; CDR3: ASSTPGDGNTIY
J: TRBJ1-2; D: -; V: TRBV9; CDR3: ASSANPGGSGGYT
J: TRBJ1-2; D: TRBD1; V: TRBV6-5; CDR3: ASSGLRDRVHGYT
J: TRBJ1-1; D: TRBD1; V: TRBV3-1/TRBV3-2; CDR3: ASSRTGTGAEAF
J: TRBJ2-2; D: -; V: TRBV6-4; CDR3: ASSDSKVGGLGELF
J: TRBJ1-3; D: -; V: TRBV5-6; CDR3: ASKVAGGNTIY
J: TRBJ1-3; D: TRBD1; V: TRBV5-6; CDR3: ASSSDRGRGNTIY
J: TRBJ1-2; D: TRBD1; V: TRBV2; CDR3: ASSKRQGGDYGYT
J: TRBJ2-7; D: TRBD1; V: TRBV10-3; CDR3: AISEATGGPAGEQY
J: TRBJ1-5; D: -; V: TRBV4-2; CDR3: ASSQDIGHGTTTGSQH
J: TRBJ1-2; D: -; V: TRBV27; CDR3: ASSSGHRGDYGYT
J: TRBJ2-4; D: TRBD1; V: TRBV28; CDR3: ASSQRGLDIQY
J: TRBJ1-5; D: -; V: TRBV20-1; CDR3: SASATGYNQPQH
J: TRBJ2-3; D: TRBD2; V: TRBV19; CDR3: ASSIRRGGAGDYTQY
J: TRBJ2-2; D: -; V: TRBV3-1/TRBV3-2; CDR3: ASSPYRDTGELF
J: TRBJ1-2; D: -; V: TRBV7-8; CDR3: ASSLQEGPRYGYT
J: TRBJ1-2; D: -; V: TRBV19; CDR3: ASSPRLPTGSGGYT